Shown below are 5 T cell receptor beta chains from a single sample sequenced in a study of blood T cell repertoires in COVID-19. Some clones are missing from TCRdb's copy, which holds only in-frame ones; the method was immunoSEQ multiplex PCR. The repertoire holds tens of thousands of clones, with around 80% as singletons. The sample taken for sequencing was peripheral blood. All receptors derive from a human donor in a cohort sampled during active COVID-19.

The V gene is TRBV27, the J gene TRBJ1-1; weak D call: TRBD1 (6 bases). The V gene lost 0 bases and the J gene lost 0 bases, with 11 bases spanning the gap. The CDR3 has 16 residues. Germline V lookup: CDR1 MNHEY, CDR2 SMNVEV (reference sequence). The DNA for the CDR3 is TGTGCCAGCAGTTTATCACCAGGGGTCATGAACACTGAAGCTTTCTTT. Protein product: CASSLSPGVMNTEAFF.

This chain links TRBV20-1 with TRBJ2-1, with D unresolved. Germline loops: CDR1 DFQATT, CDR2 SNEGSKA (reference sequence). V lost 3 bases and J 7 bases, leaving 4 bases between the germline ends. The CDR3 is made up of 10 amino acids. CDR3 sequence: CSASRNEQFF. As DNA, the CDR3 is TGCAGTGCTAGCCGGAATGAGCAGTTCTTC.

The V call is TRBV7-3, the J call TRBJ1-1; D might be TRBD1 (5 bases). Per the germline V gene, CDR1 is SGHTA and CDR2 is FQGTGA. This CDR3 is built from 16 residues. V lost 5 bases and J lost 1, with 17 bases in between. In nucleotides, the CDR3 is TGTGCCAGCAGCCCTTTGGGGGGTCGGCCGAACACTGAAGCTTTCTTT. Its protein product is CASSPLGGRPNTEAFF.

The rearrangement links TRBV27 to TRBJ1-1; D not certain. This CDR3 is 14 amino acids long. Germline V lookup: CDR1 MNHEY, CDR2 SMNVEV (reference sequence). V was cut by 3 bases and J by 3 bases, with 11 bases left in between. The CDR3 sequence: CASSFSGSYTEAFF. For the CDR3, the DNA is TGTGCCAGCAGTTTTTCTGGCTCCTACACTGAAGCTTTCTTT.

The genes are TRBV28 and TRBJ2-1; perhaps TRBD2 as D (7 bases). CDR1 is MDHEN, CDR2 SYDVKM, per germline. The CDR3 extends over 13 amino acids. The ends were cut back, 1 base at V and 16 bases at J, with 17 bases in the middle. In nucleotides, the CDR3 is TGTGCCAGCAGTTTATTAATAGGGGGAGGGGGATTCTTC. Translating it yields CASSLLIGGGGFF.